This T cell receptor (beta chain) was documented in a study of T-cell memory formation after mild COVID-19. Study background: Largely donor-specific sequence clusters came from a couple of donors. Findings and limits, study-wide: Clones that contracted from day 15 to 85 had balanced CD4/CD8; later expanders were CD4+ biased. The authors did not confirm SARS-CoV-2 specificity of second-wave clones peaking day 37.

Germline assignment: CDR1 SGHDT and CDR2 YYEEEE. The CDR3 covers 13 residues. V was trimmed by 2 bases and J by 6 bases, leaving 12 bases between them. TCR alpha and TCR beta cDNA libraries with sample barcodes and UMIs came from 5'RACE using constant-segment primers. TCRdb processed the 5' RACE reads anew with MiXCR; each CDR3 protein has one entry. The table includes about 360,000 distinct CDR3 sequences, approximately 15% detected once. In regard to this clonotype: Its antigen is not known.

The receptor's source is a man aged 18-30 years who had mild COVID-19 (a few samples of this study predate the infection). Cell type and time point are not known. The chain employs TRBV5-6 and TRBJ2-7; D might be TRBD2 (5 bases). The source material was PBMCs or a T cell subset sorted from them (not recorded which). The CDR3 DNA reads TGTGCCAGCAGCTTAGCGGTTCGACCCGAGCAGTACTTC. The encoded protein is CASSLAVRPEQYF. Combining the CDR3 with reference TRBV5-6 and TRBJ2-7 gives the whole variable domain DAGVTQSPTHLIKTRGQQVTLRCSPKSGHDTVSWYQQALGQGPQFIFQYYEEEERQRGNFPDRFSGHQFPNYSSELNVNALLLGDSALYLCASSLAVRPEQYFGPGTRLTVT.